This TCR beta chain is from a study of blood T cell repertoires in COVID-19. The wider study: From the United States, Italy and Spain came samples of acute and convalescent COVID-19.

This clone was recorded once. Germline values: CDR1 MNHEY, CDR2 SVGEGT. V dropped 4 bases and J dropped 3; count of bases not matched to a gene: 5. The CDR3 consists of 15 residues. In the authors' methods: Amplification from reference gene primers served as the basis for estimated nucleated cell counts. TCRdb keeps only in-frame clones here, not all; method: immunoSEQ multiplex PCR. For V, J and clone size, that table is used; D and trimming come from the DNA. Here the sample spans around 310,000 clones, approximately 87% being singletons. The clonotype comes from a woman aged 45-65 years with active or convalescent COVID-19. Material for sequencing was peripheral blood. V usage is TRBV6-2 or TRBV6-3 and J usage is TRBJ2-2; 7 bases line up with TRBD1. CDR3 region: CASSFDRVDTGELFF. The CDR3 DNA is TGTGCCAGCAGTTTCGACAGGGTAGACACCGGGGAGCTGTTTTTT.